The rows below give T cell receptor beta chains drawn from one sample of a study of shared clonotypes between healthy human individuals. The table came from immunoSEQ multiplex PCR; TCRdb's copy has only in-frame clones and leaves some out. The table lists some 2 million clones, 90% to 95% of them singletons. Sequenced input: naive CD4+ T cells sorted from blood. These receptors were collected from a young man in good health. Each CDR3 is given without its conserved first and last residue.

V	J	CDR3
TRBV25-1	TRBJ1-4	ASSKDRGLNEKLF
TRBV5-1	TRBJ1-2	ASSYGQGANYGYT
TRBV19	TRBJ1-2	ASSIAVDSPYGYT
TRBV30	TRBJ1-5	AWSSRGGKNQPQH
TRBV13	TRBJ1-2	ASSLAQGANYGYT
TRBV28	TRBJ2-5	ASSEGGQETQY
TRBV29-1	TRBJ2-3	SVRGTSSTDTQY
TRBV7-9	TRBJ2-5	ASSQQLRDRETQY
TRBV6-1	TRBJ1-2	ASRGQGLGLGGYT
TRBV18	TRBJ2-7	ASSQGQGFYEQY
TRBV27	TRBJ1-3	ASSTGLSGNTIY
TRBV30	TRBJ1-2	AIETGTGARLYGYT
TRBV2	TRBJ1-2	ASSEVWGQTGYT
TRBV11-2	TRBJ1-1	ASSARGYTEAF
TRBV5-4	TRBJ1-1	ASSPPLGVGEAF
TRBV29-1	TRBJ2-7	SVSQGLDEQY
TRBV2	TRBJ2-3	ASSLLAGLTDTQY
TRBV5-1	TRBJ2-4	ASSFTGQGQNIQY
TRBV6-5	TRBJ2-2	ASSYMGTGELF
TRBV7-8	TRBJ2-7	ASSFAGTAGNEQY
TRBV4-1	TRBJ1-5	ASSYEGSNQPQH
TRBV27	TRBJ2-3	ASSLRVTSGSTDTQY
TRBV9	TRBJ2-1	ASSVTLTGGMVDEQF
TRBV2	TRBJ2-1	ASRDRTSYNEQF
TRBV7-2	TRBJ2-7	ASSFSPGGGRPYEQY
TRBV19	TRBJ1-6	ASTRQGDNSPLH
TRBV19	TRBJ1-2	ASIGQAFDGYT
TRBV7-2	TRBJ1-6	ASSTRTGSGNSPLH
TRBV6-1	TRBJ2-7	ASNRDIIYEQY
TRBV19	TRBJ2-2	ASSGTSLGGGELF
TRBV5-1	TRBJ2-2	ASSLDGGTGELF
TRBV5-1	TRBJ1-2	ASSSLTADYGYT
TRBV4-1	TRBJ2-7	ASSQGGKTYEQY
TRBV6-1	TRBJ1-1	ATSRDVDTEAF
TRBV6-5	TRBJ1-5	ASSRRDNQPQH